The 9 T cell receptor beta chains reported below all come from one sample, sequenced in a study of pediatric ulcerative colitis. One to two pinch biopsies were taken from the rectum during colonoscopy. The protocol was immunoSEQ multiplex PCR, while the TCRdb copy is restricted to in-frame clones and leaves out a portion. The sample comprises about 37,000 clones, 65% to 80% of which are singletons, and 8% to 9.5% rests with the top ten. Sequences were obtained from gut tissue. The receptors originated from a boy between 5 and 17 years old with severe ulcerative colitis.

This sequence joins TRBV7-2 and TRBJ2-5; tentatively, D is TRBD2 (6 bases). V lost 5 bases and J lost 4, with 14 bases in between. Germline V gene sequence: CDR1 SGHTA, CDR2 FQGNSA. The CDR3 contains 14 residues. In DNA, the CDR3 is TGTGCCAGCAGCAAGACTAGTGGGCGAGAGACCCAGTACTTC. Translation gives CASSKTSGRETQYF.

The CDR3 coding sequence is TGTGCCAGCAGTTACCCGGGAGCCACCAATCAGCCCCAGCATTTT. Amino acids: CASSYPGATNQPQHF. V gene TRBV28 combines with J gene TRBJ1-5; D not resolved. The V and J ends lost 4 bases and 3 bases respectively, with 13 bases between them. The germline gives CDR1 MDHEN, CDR2 SYDVKM. The CDR3 spans 15 residues.

The chain carries TRBV11-3 and TRBJ2-3; D might be TRBD2 (6 bases). The germline gives CDR1 SGHNT, CDR2 YENEEA. V lost 6 bases, J lost 2 bases, and 12 bases lay in between. The CDR3 loop spans 14 amino acids. CDR3 in DNA: TGTGCCAGCAGTCATGGGGGGACCACAGATACGCAGTATTTT. It codes for CASSHGGTTDTQYF.

This clone appeared a single time. The chain carries TRBV28 and TRBJ1-5; D might be TRBD1 (5 bases). Per germline, CDR1 MDHEN and CDR2 SYDVKM. The ends were cut back, 3 bases at V and 0 bases at J, with 12 bases in the middle. The CDR3 loop spans 16 amino acids. The CDR3 nucleotides are TGTGCCAGCAGTTTGTCGGGGGATGGTAGCAATCAGCCCCAGCATTTT. Protein product: CASSLSGDGSNQPQHF.

This chain links TRBV28 with TRBJ1-1; 7 bases align to TRBD1. Germline V gives CDR1 MDHEN, CDR2 SYDVKM. The CDR3 runs 15 residues. Unmatched junction bases numbered 8, after V lost 5 bases and J lost 2 bases. The CDR3 sequence is CASSPVRGVNTEAFF. The DNA of the CDR3 is TGTGCCAGCAGTCCGGTCAGGGGGGTTAACACTGAAGCTTTCTTT.

In its sample, this clone was seen a few times. The chain has TRBV7-3 and TRBJ1-6; the D gene is possibly TRBD1 (5 bases). The CDR3 covers 15 residues. V lost 5 bases and J 5 bases, leaving 13 bases between the germline ends. Germline loops: CDR1 SGHTA, CDR2 FQGTGA. The CDR3: CASSAQGGNNSPLHF. The CDR3 bases are TGTGCCAGCAGCGCCCAGGGCGGGAATAATTCACCCCTCCACTTT.

The rearrangement links TRBV6-5 to TRBJ2-2, with 9 bases lining up with TRBD1. CDR3 size: 14 residues. Germline CDR1 is MNHEY and CDR2 is SVGAGI. Trimming removed 5 bases from V and 4 bases from J; junction bases left unmatched: 2. The CDR3 protein is CASSEDRGTGELFF. In nucleotides, the CDR3 is TGTGCCAGCAGTGAGGACAGGGGCACCGGGGAGCTGTTTTTT.

This clone was seen only a few times. Other DNA sequences in the sample encode the same CDR3. This sequence joins TRBV5-6 and TRBJ1-2, with no clear D. CDR1 is SGHDT and CDR2 is YYEEEE in the germline V gene. The germline V and J ends were trimmed by 0 bases and 1 base, with 7 bases remaining between them. CDR3 length: 14 amino acids. Here the CDR3 reads CASSLDRVNYGYTF. The DNA for the CDR3 is TGTGCCAGCAGCTTGGATCGGGTTAACTATGGCTACACCTTC. Full variable domain (rest looked up from reference TRBV5-6 and TRBJ1-2): DAGVTQSPTHLIKTRGQQVTLRCSPKSGHDTVSWYQQALGQGPQFIFQYYEEEERQRGNFPDRFSGHQFPNYSSELNVNALLLGDSALYLCASSLDRVNYGYTFGSGTRLTVV.

This rearrangement joins TRBV27 to TRBJ1-1, with 9 bases aligning to TRBD1. The CDR3 spans 14 residues. Germline CDR1 is MNHEY and CDR2 is SMNVEV (reference sequence). Trimming cost V 8 bases and J 1 base; bases outside gene matches: 5. The CDR3 region has the DNA TGTGCCAGCTGCACAGGGGGCGGGAACACTGAAGCTTTCTTT. This codes for CASCTGGGNTEAFF.